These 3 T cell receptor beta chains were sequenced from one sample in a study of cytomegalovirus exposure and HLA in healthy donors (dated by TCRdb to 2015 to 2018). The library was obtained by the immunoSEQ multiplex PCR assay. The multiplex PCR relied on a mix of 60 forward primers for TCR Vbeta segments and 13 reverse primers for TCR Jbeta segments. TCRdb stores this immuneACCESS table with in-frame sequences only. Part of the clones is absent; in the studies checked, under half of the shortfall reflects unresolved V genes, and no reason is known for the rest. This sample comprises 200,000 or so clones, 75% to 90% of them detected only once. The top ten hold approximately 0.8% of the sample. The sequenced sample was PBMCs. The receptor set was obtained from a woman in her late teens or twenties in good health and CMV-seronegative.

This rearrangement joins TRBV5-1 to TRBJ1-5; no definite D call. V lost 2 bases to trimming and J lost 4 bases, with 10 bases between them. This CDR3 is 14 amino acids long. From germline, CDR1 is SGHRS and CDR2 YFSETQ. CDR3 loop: CASSFEGGNQPQHF. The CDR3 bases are TGCGCCAGCAGCTTTGAGGGAGGGAATCAGCCCCAGCATTTT. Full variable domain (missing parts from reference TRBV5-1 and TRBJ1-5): KAGVTQTPRYLIKTRGQQVTLSCSPISGHRSVSWYQQTPGQGLQFLFEYFSETQRNKGNFPGRFSGRQFSNSRSEMNVSTLELGDSALYLCASSFEGGNQPQHFGDGTRLSIL.

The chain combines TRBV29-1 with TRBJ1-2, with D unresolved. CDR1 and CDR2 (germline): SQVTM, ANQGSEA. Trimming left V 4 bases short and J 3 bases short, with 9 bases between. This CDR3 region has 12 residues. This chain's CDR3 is CSVVWGDYGYTF. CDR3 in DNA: TGCAGCGTTGTGTGGGGAGACTATGGCTACACCTTC.

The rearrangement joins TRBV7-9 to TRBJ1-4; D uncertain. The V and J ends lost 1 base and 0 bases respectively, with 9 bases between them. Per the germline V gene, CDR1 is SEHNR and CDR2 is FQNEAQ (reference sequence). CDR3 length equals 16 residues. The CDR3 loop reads CASSLGRGTTNEKLFF. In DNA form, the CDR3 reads TGTGCCAGCAGCTTAGGTAGAGGTACAACTAATGAAAAACTGTTTTTT.